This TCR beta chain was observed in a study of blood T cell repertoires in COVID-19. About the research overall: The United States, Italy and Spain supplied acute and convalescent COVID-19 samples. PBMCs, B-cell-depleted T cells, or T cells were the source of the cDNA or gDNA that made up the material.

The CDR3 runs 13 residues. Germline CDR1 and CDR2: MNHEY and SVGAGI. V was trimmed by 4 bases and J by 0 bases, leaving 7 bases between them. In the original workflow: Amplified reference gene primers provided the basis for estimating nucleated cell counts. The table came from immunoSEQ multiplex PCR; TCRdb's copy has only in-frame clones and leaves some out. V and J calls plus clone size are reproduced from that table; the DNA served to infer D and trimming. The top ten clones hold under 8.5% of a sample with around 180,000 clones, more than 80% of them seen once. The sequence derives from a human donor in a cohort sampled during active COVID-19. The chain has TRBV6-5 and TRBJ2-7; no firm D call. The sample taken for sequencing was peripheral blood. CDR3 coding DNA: TGTGCCAGCAGTTCCTCGAGCTCCTACGAGCAGTACTTC. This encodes CASSSSSSYEQYF.